Presented here are 12 T cell receptor beta chains from one specimen sequenced in a study of blood T cell repertoires in COVID-19. Using immunoSEQ multiplex PCR, the repertoire was profiled, and TCRdb retains in-frame clones only, with some absent. This table holds about 200,000 clones, more than 75% found once. What was sequenced was peripheral blood. These receptor sequences come from a woman of 80 years or more with COVID-19, enrolled during active disease.

This clone was found a few times. V usage is TRBV18 and J usage is TRBJ1-2; a possible D gene is TRBD1 (6 bases). Germline V gene data show CDR1 as KGHSH and CDR2 as LQKENI. V was pared by 0 bases and J by 7 bases, with 15 bases between. CDR3 length: 15 amino acids. The CDR3 DNA follows: TGTGCCAGCTCACCACCCCGGACAGTCCTCTCTGGCTACACCTTC. This gives the protein CASSPPRTVLSGYTF. The variable domain in full, completed from reference TRBV18 and TRBJ1-2, reads NAGVMQNPRHLVRRRGQEARLRCSPMKGHSHVYWYRQLPEEGLKFMVYLQKENIIDESGMPKERFSAEFPKEGPSILRIQQVVRGDSAAYFCASSPPRTVLSGYTFGSGTRLTVV.

J is TRBJ1-6 and V is TRBV11-2; 7 bases map to TRBD1. Germline V gene data show CDR1 as SGHAT and CDR2 as FQNNGV. V trimming: 7 bases; J trimming: 6 bases; junction bases outside the gene matches: 6. CDR3 size: 14 residues. In DNA, the CDR3 is TGTGCCAGCACCCCGGGACAGTTTAATTCACCCCTCCACTTT. It is translated as CASTPGQFNSPLHF.

The V call is TRBV20-1, the J call TRBJ2-2; TRBD1 matches at 7 bases. The V and J ends lost 3 bases and 6 bases, in that order; junction bases with no gene match: 7. Germline-derived CDR1 and CDR2 are DFQATT and SNEGSKA (reference sequence). The CDR3 has 14 amino acids. CDR3 DNA: TGCAGTGCTAGTGGGACAGTGGGGGCCGGGGAGCTGTTTTTT. Its translation: CSASGTVGAGELFF.

V is TRBV14 and J is TRBJ1-5, with 9 nucleotides matching TRBD1. The CDR3 has 14 amino acids. Germline assignment: CDR1 SGHDN and CDR2 FVKESK. With 1 base clipped from V and 5 bases from J, the junction kept 0 bases outside the gene matches. CDR3 region: CASSQGDRDQPQHF. CDR3 sequence (DNA): TGTGCCAGCAGCCAAGGGGACAGGGATCAGCCCCAGCATTTT.

This clone was found a few times. The chain employs TRBV28 and TRBJ1-5; no definite D call. The CDR3 totals 10 residues. Trimming took 4 bases from V and 10 from J, leaving 5 bases between them. Germline V gene lookup returns CDR1 MDHEN and CDR2 SYDVKM. CDR3 sequence reads: CASSYGPQHF. CDR3 sequence (DNA): TGTGCCAGCAGTTATGGCCCCCAGCATTTT.

This chain joins TRBV5-1 and TRBJ2-7, with TRBD2 as a possible D gene (7 bases). From germline, CDR1 is SGHRS and CDR2 YFSETQ. Deletions cut 6 bases from V and 0 bases from J, with 13 bases between. The CDR3 consists of 14 residues. The CDR3 nucleotides read TGCGCCAGCAAGCGGGGAGGGGGCTCCTACGAGCAGTACTTC. Protein sequence: CASKRGGGSYEQYF.

The chain has TRBV2 and TRBJ2-7; 9 bases are a match to TRBD1. Unmatched junction bases numbered 4, after V lost 6 bases and J lost 1 base. The germline V gene has CDR1 SNHLY and CDR2 FYNNEI. The CDR3 extends over 14 amino acids. CDR3 region: CASRYGTGSYEQYF. The DNA for the CDR3 is TGTGCCAGCAGGTACGGGACAGGGTCCTACGAGCAGTACTTC.

The J gene is TRBJ2-3, the V gene TRBV7-2; D ambiguous. V lost 2 bases and J lost 1, with 10 bases in between. Germline CDR1 SGHTA, CDR2 FQGNSA. The CDR3 has 15 residues. The CDR3 DNA follows: TGTGCCAGCAGCTTACGTGGCAGTGGCACAGATACGCAGTATTTT. Translation gives CASSLRGSGTDTQYF.

This chain connects TRBV28 to TRBJ1-2; no firm D call. The CDR3 runs 14 residues. Germline values: CDR1 MDHEN, CDR2 SYDVKM. V gave up 4 bases and J gave up 0 bases, with 9 bases separating them. This CDR3 reads CASSSGLANYGYTF. CDR3 sequence (DNA): TGTGCCAGCAGTTCCGGACTAGCTAACTATGGCTACACCTTC.

The V and J genes are TRBV11-2 and TRBJ2-5, with TRBD1 identical over 7 bases. V lost 5 bases to trimming and J lost 5 bases; unmatched junction nucleotides: 5. In germline, CDR1 is SGHAT, CDR2 FQNNGV. The CDR3 spans 13 residues. The CDR3 spells CASSRDRDETQYF. CDR3 bases: TGTGCCAGCAGCCGCGACAGGGACGAGACCCAGTACTTC. Full variable domain (rest looked up from reference TRBV11-2 and TRBJ2-5): EAGVAQSPRYKIIEKRQSVAFWCNPISGHATLYWYQQILGQGPKLLIQFQNNGVVDDSQLPKDRFSAERLKGVDSTLKIQPAKLEDSAVYLCASSRDRDETQYFGPGTRLLVL.

This clone has just a few counts. The chain has TRBV3-1 (or the pseudogene TRBV3-2) and TRBJ1-1, with D possibly being TRBD1 (5 bases). The CDR3 sequence is 14 residues long. The V end lost 6 bases, the J end lost 11 bases, and 22 bases lay between the germline ends. CDR1 is LGHDT, CDR2 YNNKEL, per germline (reference sequence). CDR3 protein: CASRNKGGVSVAFF. As DNA, the CDR3 is TGTGCCAGCAGGAACAAGGGAGGGGTCTCGGTGGCTTTCTTT.

This clone appeared once. V is TRBV28 and J is TRBJ1-4; the D is unclear. The germline V gene encodes CDR1 MDHEN and CDR2 SYDVKM. The CDR3 covers 14 residues. V lost 2 bases and J lost 5, with 9 bases in between. CDR3 nucleotides: TGTGCCAGCAGTTTAGGTGGGCAAAATGAAAAACTGTTTTTT. Its translation: CASSLGGQNEKLFF. The entire variable domain, with the rest obtained from reference TRBV28 and TRBJ1-4, is as follows: DVKVTQSSRYLVKRTGEKVFLECVQDMDHENMFWYRQDPGLGLRLIYFSYDVKMKEKGDIPEGYSVSREKKERFSLILESASTNQTSMYLCASSLGGQNEKLFFGSGTQLSVL.